The 23 T cell receptor beta chains listed next were all sequenced from one sample in a study of blood T cell repertoires in COVID-19. Data came from immunoSEQ multiplex PCR; TCRdb stores just in-frame clones and leaves some out. The sample lists some 88,000 clones, over 75% occurring once. The sample was peripheral blood. These receptors were collected from a woman between 65 and 79 years old with acute or convalescent COVID-19.

This chain joins TRBV2 and TRBJ2-2; 10 bases are a match to TRBD1. The CDR3 has 15 amino acids. Per the germline V gene, CDR1 is SNHLY and CDR2 is FYNNEI. The V gene end was trimmed by 6 bases and the J gene end by 3 bases; junction bases not matched to a gene: 4. CDR3 protein: CASRTGTGDTGELFF. In DNA, the CDR3 is TGTGCCAGCAGAACCGGGACAGGGGACACCGGGGAGCTGTTTTTT.

The chain employs TRBV3-1 (or the pseudogene TRBV3-2) and TRBJ2-5; 13 nucleotides match TRBD2. CDR3 length: 17 residues. Germline CDR1 is LGHDT and CDR2 is YNNKEL (reference sequence). V lost 1 base to trimming and J lost 3 bases; unmatched junction nucleotides: 5. CDR3 sequence reads: CASSQGPGTSGKETQYF. The CDR3, as DNA: TGTGCCAGCAGCCAAGGCCCCGGGACTAGCGGGAAAGAGACCCAGTACTTC.

The rearrangement uses TRBV2 and TRBJ1-5; 9 bases are shared with TRBD1. Germline V CDR1 and CDR2: SNHLY, FYNNEI. The CDR3 extends over 16 amino acids. Losses at the gene ends were 4 bases for V and 0 bases for J; bases not matched to a gene: 4. The CDR3 region has the DNA TGTGCCAGCAGTGGGGAGACAGGGGGTAGCAATCAGCCCCAGCATTTT. Protein: CASSGETGGSNQPQHF. Full variable domain (remainder filled in from reference TRBV2 and TRBJ1-5): EPEVTQTPSHQVTQMGQEVILRCVPISNHLYFYWYRQILGQKVEFLVSFYNNEISEKSEIFDDQFSVERPDGSNFTLKIRSTKLEDSAMYFCASSGETGGSNQPQHFGDGTRLSIL.

The genes are TRBV28 and TRBJ1-4, with TRBD1 identical over 10 bases. J lost 5 bases, V lost 5 bases, and 5 bases had no gene match. The CDR3 length is 15 residues. Germline CDR1 reads MDHEN; CDR2 reads SYDVKM. CDR3 nucleotides: TGTGCCAGCAGTCTCGGACAGGGGGGAAATGAAAAACTGTTTTTT. It yields the protein CASSLGQGGNEKLFF.

This clone was counted between two and nine times. The chain carries TRBV28 and TRBJ2-4, with 7 bases lining up with TRBD1. Germline lookup yields CDR1 MDHEN and CDR2 SYDVKM. The CDR3 runs 14 residues. Germline trimming cut 4 bases from V and 9 bases from J; bases unmatched to any gene: 9. The CDR3: CASSYRGRVRIQYF. The CDR3 DNA sequence: TGTGCCAGCAGTTACAGGGGTCGAGTACGCATTCAGTACTTC.

The V and J genes are TRBV13 and TRBJ2-5, with 7 bases aligning to TRBD1. V was clipped by 4 bases and J by 1 base; unmatched bases: 6. The CDR3 runs 15 residues. Germline V gene data show CDR1 as PRHDT and CDR2 as FYEKMQ (reference sequence). The CDR3 is CASSYRGSLQETQYF. Here the CDR3 DNA reads TGTGCCAGCAGCTACAGGGGTTCCCTCCAAGAGACCCAGTACTTC.

This clone was observed once. V usage is TRBV7-6 and J usage is TRBJ2-2; D remains unclear. Germline CDR1 and CDR2: SGHVS and FNYEAQ. There are 13 residues in the CDR3. V lost 5 bases and J lost 8, with 12 bases in between. Written as DNA, the CDR3 is TGTGCCAGCAGCCCAACAACGATAGGGGAGCTGTTTTTT. Translation gives CASSPTTIGELFF. Full variable domain (missing parts from reference TRBV7-6 and TRBJ2-2): GAGVSQSPRYKVTKRGQDVALRCDPISGHVSLYWYRQALGQGPEFLTYFNYEAQQDKSGLPNDRFSAERPEGSISTLTIQRTEQRDSAMYRCASSPTTIGELFFGEGSRLTVL.

This clone was detected once. This chain connects TRBV7-9 to TRBJ2-7, with TRBD2 identical over 9 bases. The length of the CDR3 is 15 residues. Germline V gene lookup returns CDR1 SEHNR and CDR2 FQNEAQ (reference sequence). Losses at the gene ends were 1 base for V and 0 bases for J; bases not matched to a gene: 1. The CDR3 DNA is TGTGCCAGCAGCTTAGGCGGGGGGGCCTCCTACGAGCAGTACGTC. It translates to CASSLGGGASYEQYV.

This clone was counted between two and nine times. The chain recombines TRBV28 with TRBJ1-5, with 9 bases that match TRBD1. The CDR3 spans 16 residues. The germline gives CDR1 MDHEN, CDR2 SYDVKM. V lost 8 bases to trimming and J lost 5 bases; unmatched junction nucleotides: 13. As DNA, the CDR3 is TGTGCCAGCGGGTGGAACCGACAGGGGGTGTATCAGCCCCAGCATTTT. Protein sequence: CASGWNRQGVYQPQHF.

This clone has a count of ten or more. The V and J genes are TRBV11-2 and TRBJ1-5; D remains ambiguous. V gave up 0 bases and J gave up 0 bases, with 3 bases separating them. This CDR3 contains 14 residues. The germline gives CDR1 SGHAT, CDR2 FQNNGV. CDR3 sequence (DNA): TGTGCCAGCAGCTTAGACAGTAGCAATCAGCCCCAGCATTTT. It translates to CASSLDSSNQPQHF. Full variable domain (rest looked up from reference TRBV11-2 and TRBJ1-5): EAGVAQSPRYKIIEKRQSVAFWCNPISGHATLYWYQQILGQGPKLLIQFQNNGVVDDSQLPKDRFSAERLKGVDSTLKIQPAKLEDSAVYLCASSLDSSNQPQHFGDGTRLSIL.

This chain links TRBV28 with TRBJ1-6; the match to TRBD1 covers 7 bases. CDR3 length: 15 residues. Trimming cost V 4 bases and J 10 bases; bases outside gene matches: 10. The germline CDR1 and CDR2 sequences are MDHEN and SYDVKM. The chain's CDR3 is CASSSETGSRSPLHF. CDR3 in DNA: TGTGCCAGCAGTTCAGAGACAGGGTCTCGGTCACCCCTCCACTTT.

This chain connects TRBV28 to TRBJ1-2; 9 positions agree with TRBD1. V lost 6 bases to trimming and J lost 4 bases; unmatched junction nucleotides: 6. The germline gives CDR1 MDHEN, CDR2 SYDVKM. The CDR3 sequence is 14 residues long. The CDR3 loop is CASRRQGGGYGYTF. CDR3 nucleotides: TGTGCCAGCAGGAGACAGGGGGGTGGCTATGGCTACACCTTC.

V usage is TRBV10-2 and J usage is TRBJ2-1; D gene ambiguous. The CDR3 is 12 residues long. Germline lookup yields CDR1 WSHSY and CDR2 SAAADI. V was trimmed by 2 bases and J by 7 bases, leaving 6 bases between them. CDR3 amino acids: CASSEPNNEQFF. The CDR3 region has the DNA TGCGCCAGCAGTGAGCCCAATAATGAGCAGTTCTTC.

The chain employs TRBV21-1 and TRBJ1-5. TRBV21-1 is a pseudogene locus. CDR3 length equals 17 residues. The CDR3 loop is CASSKAVRLGSNQPQHF. The CDR3 nucleotides are TGTGCCAGCAGCAAAGCCGTAAGGTTGGGGAGTAATCAGCCCCAGCATTTT.

In this sample, this clone turned up a few times. The J gene is TRBJ2-7, the V gene TRBV19, with TRBD1 matching 11 bases. The length of the CDR3 is 16 residues. The germline gives CDR1 LNHDA, CDR2 SQIVND (reference sequence). The V segment lost 4 bases and the J segment 3 bases; nucleotides outside the gene matches: 8. CDR3 residues: CASSRGGQGGFYEQYV. The CDR3 DNA is TGTGCCAGTAGTAGAGGGGGACAGGGGGGCTTCTACGAGCAGTACGTC.

This rearrangement joins TRBV30 to TRBJ2-7; TRBD2 might be the D (5 bases). The CDR3 is made up of 14 amino acids. Germline V CDR1 and CDR2: GTSNPN, SVGIG (reference sequence). Trimming removed 2 bases from V and 2 bases from J, with 13 bases in between. In nucleotides, the CDR3 is TGTGCCTGGAGTATTAGTGGGAGTCCCTACGAGCAGTACGTC. Protein: CAWSISGSPYEQYV.

This clone was found a few times. This chain links TRBV4-3 with TRBJ2-2; possible D gene TRBD1, 5 bases. Trimming left V 0 bases short and J 5 bases short, with 13 bases between. This CDR3 comprises 16 residues. Germline CDR1 is LGHNA and CDR2 is YSLEER. CDR3 amino acids: CASSQETPQGTGELFF. CDR3 in DNA: TGCGCCAGCAGCCAAGAAACCCCCCAGGGTACCGGGGAGCTGTTTTTT.

This clone has only one observation. This chain uses TRBV19 with TRBJ2-1; 10 positions match TRBD2. Germline CDR1 is LNHDA and CDR2 is SQIVND (reference sequence). This CDR3 has 15 amino acids. The trim removed 1 base at V and 7 bases at J, leaving 4 bases unmatched. This CDR3 reads CASSIGGLAINEQFF. CDR3 sequence (DNA): TGTGCCAGTAGTATAGGGGGACTAGCGATAAATGAGCAGTTCTTC. Together with reference TRBV19 and TRBJ2-1, the CDR3 gives the full variable domain: DGGITQSPKYLFRKEGQNVTLSCEQNLNHDAMYWYRQDPGQGLRLIYYSQIVNDFQKGDIAEGYSVSREKKESFPLTVTSAQKNPTAFYLCASSIGGLAINEQFFGPGTRLTVL.

This chain uses TRBV19 with TRBJ2-2; D uncertain. Germline V gene sequence: CDR1 LNHDA, CDR2 SQIVND (reference sequence). CDR3 length equals 18 residues. Between the trimmed V and J ends, which lost 6 bases and 1 base, there was a span of 21 bases. The CDR3 here is CASRTIETPDWNTGELFF. The CDR3 DNA reads TGTGCCAGTAGGACCATCGAGACACCGGATTGGAACACCGGGGAGCTGTTTTTT.

The chain is built from TRBV6-1 and TRBJ1-2; possibly TRBD1 for D (6 bases). V lost 2 bases and J lost 4, with 14 bases in between. The CDR3 consists of 15 residues. The germline gives CDR1 MNHNS, CDR2 SASEGT. The CDR3 coding sequence is TGTGCCAGCAGTGAATCGGGGGGGCACGGCTATGGCTACACCTTC. The encoded protein is CASSESGGHGYGYTF.

This chain joins TRBV20-1 and TRBJ1-2; unclear D gene. The CDR3 is made up of 10 amino acids. CDR1 DFQATT and CDR2 SNEGSKA come from the germline V gene (reference sequence). DNA of the CDR3: TGCAGCCCCTCGGACTATGGCTACACCTTC. It codes for CSPSDYGYTF.

This clone was seen just once. The chain recombines TRBV7-8 with TRBJ2-3, with TRBD2 identical over 7 bases. CDR1 SGHVS and CDR2 FQNEAQ come from the germline V gene. The CDR3 contains 18 residues. The junction had 16 bases not matched to a gene; V was cut back by 5 bases and J by 2 bases. CDR3 protein: CASSPTYKSGEPTDTQYF. The CDR3 coding sequence is TGTGCCAGCAGCCCGACCTACAAGAGCGGGGAACCCACAGATACGCAGTATTTT. The variable domain in full, completed from reference TRBV7-8 and TRBJ2-3, reads GAGVSQSPRYKVAKRGQDVALRCDPISGHVSLFWYQQALGQGPEFLTYFQNEAQLDKSGLPSDRFFAERPEGSVSTLKIQRTQQEDSAVYLCASSPTYKSGEPTDTQYFGPGTRLTVL.

This clone appeared once. The chain is built from TRBV2 and TRBJ2-7; 11 bases are shared with TRBD2. This CDR3 is 15 amino acids long. Per the germline V gene, CDR1 is SNHLY and CDR2 is FYNNEI. J was trimmed by 9 bases and V by 3 bases; bases with no gene match: 10. In DNA, the CDR3 is TGTGCCAGCAGTGAGCATGGACTAGCGGGTAGTCCGCAGTACGTC. The encoded protein is CASSEHGLAGSPQYV.